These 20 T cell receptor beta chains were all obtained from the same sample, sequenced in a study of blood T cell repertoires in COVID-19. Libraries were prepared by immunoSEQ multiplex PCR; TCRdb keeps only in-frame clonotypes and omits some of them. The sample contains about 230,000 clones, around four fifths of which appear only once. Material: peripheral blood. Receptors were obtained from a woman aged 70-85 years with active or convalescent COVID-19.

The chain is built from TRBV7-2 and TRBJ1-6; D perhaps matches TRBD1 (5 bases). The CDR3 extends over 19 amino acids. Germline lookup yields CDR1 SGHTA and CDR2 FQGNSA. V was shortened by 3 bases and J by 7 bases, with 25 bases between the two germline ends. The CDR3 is CASSFYLQLGQDPNSPLHF. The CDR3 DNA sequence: TGTGCCAGCAGCTTCTACCTTCAACTTGGACAAGACCCAAATTCACCCCTCCACTTT.

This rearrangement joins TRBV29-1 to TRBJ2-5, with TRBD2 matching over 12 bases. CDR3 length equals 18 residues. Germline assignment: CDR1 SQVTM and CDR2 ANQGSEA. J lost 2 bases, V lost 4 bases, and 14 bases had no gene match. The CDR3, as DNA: TGCAGCGTTGTGGGGGGACTAGCGGGTTCAAGGAGGCAAGAGACCCAGTACTTC. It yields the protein CSVVGGLAGSRRQETQYF.

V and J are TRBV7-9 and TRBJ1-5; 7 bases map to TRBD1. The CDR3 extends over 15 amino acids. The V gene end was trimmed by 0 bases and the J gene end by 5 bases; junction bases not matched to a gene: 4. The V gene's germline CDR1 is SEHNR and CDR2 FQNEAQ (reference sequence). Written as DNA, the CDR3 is TGTGCCAGCAGCTTAGCCGCAGGGGGGCATCAGCCCCAGCATTTT. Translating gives CASSLAAGGHQPQHF.

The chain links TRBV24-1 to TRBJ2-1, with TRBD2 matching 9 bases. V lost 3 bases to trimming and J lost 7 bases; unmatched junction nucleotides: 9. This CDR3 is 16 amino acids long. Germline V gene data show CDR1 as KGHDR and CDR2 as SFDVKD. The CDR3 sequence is CATSDETSGQRNEQFF. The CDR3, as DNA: TGTGCCACCAGTGATGAGACTAGCGGCCAGAGAAATGAGCAGTTCTTC.

The CDR3 spells CASSYKGRGYGYTF. The CDR3 bases are TGTGCCAGCAGTTACAAGGGCAGGGGCTATGGCTACACCTTC. The genes are TRBV6-5 and TRBJ1-2; D is possibly TRBD1 (6 bases). The CDR3 runs to 14 residues. Trimming took off 2 bases at V and 4 bases at J, with 11 bases between the two ends. Germline V gene data show CDR1 as MNHEY and CDR2 as SVGAGI.

CDR3 coding DNA: TGTGCCAGCAGCTTAACGTTTGGGAGGGGGGACCGGAATGAGCAGTTCTTC. Encoded protein: CASSLTFGRGDRNEQFF. This chain links TRBV7-3 with TRBJ2-1, with TRBD2 as a possible D gene (7 bases). Germline CDR1 and CDR2: SGHTA and FQGTGA. V lost 0 bases, J lost 7 bases, and 19 bases lay in between. There are 17 residues in the CDR3.

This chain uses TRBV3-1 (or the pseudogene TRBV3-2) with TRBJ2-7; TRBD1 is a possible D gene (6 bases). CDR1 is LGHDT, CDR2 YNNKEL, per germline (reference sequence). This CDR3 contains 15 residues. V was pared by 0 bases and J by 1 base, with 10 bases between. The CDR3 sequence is CASSQEPGDSYEQYF. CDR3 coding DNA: TGTGCCAGCAGCCAAGAACCAGGGGATTCCTACGAGCAGTACTTC.

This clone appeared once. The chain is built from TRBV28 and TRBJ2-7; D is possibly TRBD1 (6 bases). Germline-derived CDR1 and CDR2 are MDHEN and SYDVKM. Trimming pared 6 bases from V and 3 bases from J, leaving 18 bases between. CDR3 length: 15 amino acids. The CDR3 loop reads CASSPPGVRNYEQYF. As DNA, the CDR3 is TGTGCCAGCAGCCCCCCAGGGGTTCGAAACTACGAGCAGTACTTC.

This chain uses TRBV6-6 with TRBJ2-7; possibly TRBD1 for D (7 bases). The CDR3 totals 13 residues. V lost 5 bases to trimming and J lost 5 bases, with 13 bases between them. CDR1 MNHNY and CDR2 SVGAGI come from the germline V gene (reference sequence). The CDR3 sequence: CASSKPGGNEQYF. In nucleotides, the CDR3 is TGTGCCAGCAGTAAACCAGGGGGGAACGAGCAGTACTTC.

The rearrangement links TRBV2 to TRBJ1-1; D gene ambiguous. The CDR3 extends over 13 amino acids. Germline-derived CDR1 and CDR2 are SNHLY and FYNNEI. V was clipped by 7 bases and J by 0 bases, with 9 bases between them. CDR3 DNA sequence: TGTGCCAGCAAGCCCCAGGTGAACACTGAAGCTTTCTTT. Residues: CASKPQVNTEAFF.

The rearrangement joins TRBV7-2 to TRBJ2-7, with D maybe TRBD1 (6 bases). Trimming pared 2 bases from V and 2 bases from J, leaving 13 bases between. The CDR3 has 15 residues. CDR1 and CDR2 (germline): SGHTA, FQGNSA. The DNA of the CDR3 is TGTGCCAGCAGCTTAAGAGTGGACAGTACCTACGAGCAGTACTTC. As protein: CASSLRVDSTYEQYF.

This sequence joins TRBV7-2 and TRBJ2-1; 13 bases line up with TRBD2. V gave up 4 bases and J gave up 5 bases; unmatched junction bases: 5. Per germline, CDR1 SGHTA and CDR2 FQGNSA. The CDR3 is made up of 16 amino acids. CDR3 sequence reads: CASSSSGTSGDNEQFF. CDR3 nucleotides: TGTGCCAGCAGCTCGTCCGGGACTAGCGGGGACAATGAGCAGTTCTTC.

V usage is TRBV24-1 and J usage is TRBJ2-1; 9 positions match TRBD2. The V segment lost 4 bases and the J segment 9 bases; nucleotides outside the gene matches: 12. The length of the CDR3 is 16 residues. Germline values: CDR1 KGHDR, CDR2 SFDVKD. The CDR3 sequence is CATSDPSSGRFGEQFF. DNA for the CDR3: TGTGCCACCAGTGACCCTAGTAGCGGGAGATTCGGTGAGCAGTTCTTC.

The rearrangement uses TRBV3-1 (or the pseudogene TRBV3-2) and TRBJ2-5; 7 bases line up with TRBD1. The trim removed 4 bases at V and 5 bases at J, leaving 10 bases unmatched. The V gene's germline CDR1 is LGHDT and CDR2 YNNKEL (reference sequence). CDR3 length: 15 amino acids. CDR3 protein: CASSRTGRPRETQYF. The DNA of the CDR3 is TGTGCCAGCAGCCGGACAGGCAGGCCGAGGGAGACCCAGTACTTC.

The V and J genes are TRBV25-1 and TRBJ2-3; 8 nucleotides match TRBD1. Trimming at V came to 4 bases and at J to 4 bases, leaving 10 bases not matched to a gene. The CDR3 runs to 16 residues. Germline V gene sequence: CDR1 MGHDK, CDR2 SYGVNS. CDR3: CASSASTGVGPDTQYF. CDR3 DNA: TGTGCCAGCAGTGCCTCGACAGGGGTGGGGCCAGATACGCAGTATTTT.

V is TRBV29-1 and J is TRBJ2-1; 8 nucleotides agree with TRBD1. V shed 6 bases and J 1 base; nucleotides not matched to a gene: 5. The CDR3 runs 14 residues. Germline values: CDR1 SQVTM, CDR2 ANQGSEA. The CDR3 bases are TGCAGCGTGCGGACAGGGACATCCTACAATGAGCAGTTCTTC. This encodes CSVRTGTSYNEQFF.

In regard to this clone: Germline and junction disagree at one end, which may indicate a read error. As DNA, the CDR3 is TGTGCCACCGGGGAGTACGGTGGGAGGACACTTCACTTC. Its protein product is CATGEYGGRTLHF. The J gene is TRBJ2-5, the V gene TRBV10-3, with a possible D match to TRBD2 (6 bases). This CDR3 comprises 13 residues. Germline assignment: CDR1 ENHRY and CDR2 SYGVKD.

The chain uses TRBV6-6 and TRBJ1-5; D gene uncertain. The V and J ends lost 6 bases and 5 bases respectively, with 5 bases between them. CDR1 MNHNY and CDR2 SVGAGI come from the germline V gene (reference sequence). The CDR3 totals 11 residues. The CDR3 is CASSGDQPQHF. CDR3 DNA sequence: TGTGCCAGCAGCGGAGATCAGCCCCAGCATTTT.

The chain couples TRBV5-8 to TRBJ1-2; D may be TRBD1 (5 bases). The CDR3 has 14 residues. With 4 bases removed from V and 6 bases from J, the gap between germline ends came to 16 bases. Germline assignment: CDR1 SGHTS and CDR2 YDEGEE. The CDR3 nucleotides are TGTGCCAGCAGCACCCCCAGGGATCGGGATGGCTACACCTTC. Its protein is CASSTPRDRDGYTF.

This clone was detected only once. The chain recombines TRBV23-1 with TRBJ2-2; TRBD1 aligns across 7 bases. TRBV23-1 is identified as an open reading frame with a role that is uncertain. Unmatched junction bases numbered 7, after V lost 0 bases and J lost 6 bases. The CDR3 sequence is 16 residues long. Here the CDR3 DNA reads TGCGCCAGCAGTCAATCCAAACCACAGGGGCCCGGGGAGCTGTTTTTT. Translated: CASSQSKPQGPGELFF.